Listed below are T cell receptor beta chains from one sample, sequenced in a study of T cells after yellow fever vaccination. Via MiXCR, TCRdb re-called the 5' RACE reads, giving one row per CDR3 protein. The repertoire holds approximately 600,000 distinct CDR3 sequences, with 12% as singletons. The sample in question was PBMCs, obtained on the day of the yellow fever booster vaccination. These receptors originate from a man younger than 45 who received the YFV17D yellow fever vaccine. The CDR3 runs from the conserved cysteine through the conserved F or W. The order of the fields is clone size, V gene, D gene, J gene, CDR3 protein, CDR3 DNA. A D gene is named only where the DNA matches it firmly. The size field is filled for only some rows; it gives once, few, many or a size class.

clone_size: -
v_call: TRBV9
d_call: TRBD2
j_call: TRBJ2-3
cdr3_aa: CASSVDSGRYLTDTQYF
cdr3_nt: TGTGCCAGCAGCGTAGATAGCGGGAGGTATCTCACAGATACGCAGTATTTT

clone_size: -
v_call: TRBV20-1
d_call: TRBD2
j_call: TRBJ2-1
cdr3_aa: CSAGTSGNSAEQFF
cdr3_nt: TGCAGTGCTGGTACTAGCGGGAATTCCGCCGAGCAGTTCTTC

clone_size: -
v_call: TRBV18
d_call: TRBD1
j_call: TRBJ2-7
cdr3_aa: CASSARQGTNEQYF
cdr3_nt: TGTGCCAGCTCAGCACGACAGGGTACCAACGAGCAGTACTTC

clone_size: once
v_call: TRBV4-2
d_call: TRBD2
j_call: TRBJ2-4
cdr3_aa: CASSRGLAGEEDIQYF
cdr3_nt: TGTGCCAGCAGCCGAGGACTAGCGGGAGAGGAAGACATTCAGTACTTC

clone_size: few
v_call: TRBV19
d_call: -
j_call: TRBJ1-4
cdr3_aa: CASTGVGEKLFF
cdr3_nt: TGTGCCAGTACGGGGGTCGGAGAAAAACTGTTTTTT

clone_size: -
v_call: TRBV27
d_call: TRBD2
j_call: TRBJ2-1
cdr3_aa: CASSTIARGGYSYNEQFF
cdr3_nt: TGTGCCAGCAGTACCATCGCCCGGGGGGGGTATTCCTACAATGAGCAGTTCTTC

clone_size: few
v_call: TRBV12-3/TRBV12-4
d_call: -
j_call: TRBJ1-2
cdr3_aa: CASRPSQGVGGYTF
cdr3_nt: TGTGCCAGCAGACCATCACAGGGCGTTGGCGGCTACACCTTC

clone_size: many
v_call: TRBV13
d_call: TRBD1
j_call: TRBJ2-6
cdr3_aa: CASSLGVTGTGPAGANVLTF
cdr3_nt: TGTGCCAGCAGCTTAGGGGTAACCGGGACAGGGCCTGCTGGGGCCAACGTCCTGACTTTC

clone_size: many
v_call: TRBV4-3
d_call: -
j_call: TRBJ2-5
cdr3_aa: CASSQSEGETQYF
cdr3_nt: TGCGCCAGCAGCCAAAGTGAGGGAGAGACCCAGTACTTC

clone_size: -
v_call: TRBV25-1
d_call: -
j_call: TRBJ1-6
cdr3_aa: CASSIQGPVSPLHF
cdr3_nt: TGTGCCAGCAGCATACAGGGTCCTGTTTCACCCCTCCACTTT

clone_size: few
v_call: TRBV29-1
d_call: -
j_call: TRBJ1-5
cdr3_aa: CSVETGQSNQPQHF
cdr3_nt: TGCAGCGTTGAAACGGGTCAAAGTAATCAGCCCCAGCATTTT

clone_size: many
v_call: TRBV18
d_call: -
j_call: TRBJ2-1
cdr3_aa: CASSRSYNEQFF
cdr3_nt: TGTGCCAGCTCCCGTTCCTACAATGAGCAGTTCTTC

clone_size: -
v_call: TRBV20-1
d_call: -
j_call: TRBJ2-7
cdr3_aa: CSARPGISYEQYF
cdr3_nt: TGCAGTGCTAGACCCGGAATCTCCTACGAGCAGTACTTC

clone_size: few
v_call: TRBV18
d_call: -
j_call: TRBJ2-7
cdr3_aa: CASSRGVGSGEQYF
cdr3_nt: TGTGCCAGCTCACGCGGGGTAGGTTCGGGCGAGCAGTACTTC

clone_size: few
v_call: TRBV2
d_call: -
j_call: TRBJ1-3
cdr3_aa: CASKKRDTGNTIYF
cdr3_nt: TGTGCCAGCAAGAAGCGGGACACTGGAAACACCATATATTTT

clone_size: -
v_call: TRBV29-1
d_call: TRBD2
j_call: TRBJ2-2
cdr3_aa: CSVVSAGTSTGELFF
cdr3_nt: TGCAGCGTTGTTTCTGCCGGGACTAGTACCGGGGAGCTGTTTTTT

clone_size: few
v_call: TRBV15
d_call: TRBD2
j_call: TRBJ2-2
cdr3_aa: CATSRDLGLAGRSGELFF
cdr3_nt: TGTGCCACCAGCAGAGATTTAGGACTAGCGGGACGATCCGGGGAGCTGTTTTTT

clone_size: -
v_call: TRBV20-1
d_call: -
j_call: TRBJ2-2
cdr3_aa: CSAPSPRRGTGELFF
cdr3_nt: TGCAGTGCTCCTAGCCCCCGGAGGGGCACCGGGGAGCTGTTTTTT

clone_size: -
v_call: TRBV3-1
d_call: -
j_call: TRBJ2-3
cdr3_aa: CASSHKGGTDTQYF
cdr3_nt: TGTGCCAGCAGCCACAAGGGGGGCACAGATACGCAGTATTTT

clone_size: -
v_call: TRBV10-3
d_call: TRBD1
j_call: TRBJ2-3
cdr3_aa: CAISLQGAGDTQYF
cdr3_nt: TGTGCCATCAGTCTACAGGGGGCTGGAGATACGCAGTATTTT

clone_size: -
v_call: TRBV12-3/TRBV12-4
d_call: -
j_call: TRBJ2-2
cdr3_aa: CASSFSGPGELFF
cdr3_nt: TGTGCCAGCAGTTTTTCAGGGCCCGGGGAGCTGTTTTTT

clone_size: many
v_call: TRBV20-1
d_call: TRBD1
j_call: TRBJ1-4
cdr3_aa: CSAPGGTNEKLFF
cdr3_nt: TGCAGTGCTCCAGGGGGAACTAATGAAAAACTGTTTTTT

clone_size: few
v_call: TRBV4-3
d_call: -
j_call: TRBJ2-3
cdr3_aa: CASSHPGEATDTQYF
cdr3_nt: TGCGCCAGCAGCCACCCTGGAGAAGCCACAGATACGCAGTATTTT

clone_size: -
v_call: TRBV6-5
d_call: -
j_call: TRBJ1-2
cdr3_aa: CASSSGGGPYGYTF
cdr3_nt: TGTGCCAGCAGTTCGGGGGGCGGCCCCTATGGCTACACCTTC

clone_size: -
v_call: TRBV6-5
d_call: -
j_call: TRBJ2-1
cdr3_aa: CASSYSGANEQFF
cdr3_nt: TGTGCCAGCAGTTATTCAGGAGCCAATGAGCAGTTCTTC

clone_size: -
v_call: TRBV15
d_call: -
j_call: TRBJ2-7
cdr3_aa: CATSRERQAYEQYF
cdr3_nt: TGTGCCACCAGCAGAGAGAGACAGGCCTACGAGCAGTACTTC

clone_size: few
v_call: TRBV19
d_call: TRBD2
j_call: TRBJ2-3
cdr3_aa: CASTAAGGSDTQYF
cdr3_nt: TGTGCCAGTACTGCAGCGGGAGGGTCAGATACGCAGTATTTT

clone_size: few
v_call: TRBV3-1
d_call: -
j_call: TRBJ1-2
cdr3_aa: CASSPGHDPFYGYTF
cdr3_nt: TGTGCCAGCAGCCCGGGGCACGACCCCTTCTATGGCTACACCTTC

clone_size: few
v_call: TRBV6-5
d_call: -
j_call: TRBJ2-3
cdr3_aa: CASSYFESTPTDTQYF
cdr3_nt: TGTGCCAGCAGTTACTTTGAATCTACTCCGACAGATACGCAGTATTTT

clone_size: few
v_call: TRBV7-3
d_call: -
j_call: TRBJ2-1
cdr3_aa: CASSLGSSEGNEQFF
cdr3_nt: TGTGCCAGCAGCTTAGGGTCCAGCGAAGGCAATGAGCAGTTCTTC

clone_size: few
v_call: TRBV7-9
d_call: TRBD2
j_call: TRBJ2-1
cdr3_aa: CASSLESASGRGNEQFF
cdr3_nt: TGTGCCAGCAGCTTAGAGAGTGCTAGCGGGAGGGGGAATGAGCAGTTCTTC

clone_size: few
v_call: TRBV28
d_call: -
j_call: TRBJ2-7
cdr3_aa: CASRDSKSSYEQYF
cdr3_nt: TGTGCCAGCAGGGACAGCAAGAGCTCCTACGAGCAGTACTTC

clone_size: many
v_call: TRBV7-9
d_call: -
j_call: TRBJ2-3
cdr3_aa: CASSLTAGRTDTQYF
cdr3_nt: TGTGCCAGCAGCTTAACGGCCGGACGCACAGATACGCAGTATTTT

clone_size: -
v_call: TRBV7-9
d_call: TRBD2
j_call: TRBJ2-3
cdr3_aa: CASSPLLAGTRGTQYF
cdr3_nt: TGTGCCAGCAGCCCTCTTCTAGCGGGGACCAGGGGTACGCAGTATTTT

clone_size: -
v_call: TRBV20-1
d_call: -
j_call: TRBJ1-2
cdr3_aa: CSASGGTDRGKNTF
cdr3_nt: TGCAGTGCCTCTGGGGGAACCGACAGAGGGAAAAACACCTTC

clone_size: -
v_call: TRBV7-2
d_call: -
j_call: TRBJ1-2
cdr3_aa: CASSSDLANYGYTF
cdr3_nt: TGTGCCAGCAGCTCCGACCTAGCTAACTATGGCTACACCTTC

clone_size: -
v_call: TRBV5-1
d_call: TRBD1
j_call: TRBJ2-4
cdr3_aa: CASSIGQGSNIQYF
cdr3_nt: TGCGCCAGCAGCATCGGACAGGGGTCGAACATTCAGTACTTC

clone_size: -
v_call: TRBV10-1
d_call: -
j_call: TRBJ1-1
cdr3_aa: CASSRARTGRTEAFF
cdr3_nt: TGCGCCAGCAGCCGCGCCCGAACCGGGAGGACTGAAGCTTTCTTT

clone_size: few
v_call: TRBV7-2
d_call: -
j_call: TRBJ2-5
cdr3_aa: CASSLEALASWGETQYF
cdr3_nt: TGTGCCAGCAGCTTGGAAGCCCTAGCGTCGTGGGGTGAGACCCAGTACTTC

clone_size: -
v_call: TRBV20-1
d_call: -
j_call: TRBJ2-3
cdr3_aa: CSATGASVDTQYF
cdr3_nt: TGCAGTGCTACAGGGGCTAGCGTCGATACGCAGTATTTT

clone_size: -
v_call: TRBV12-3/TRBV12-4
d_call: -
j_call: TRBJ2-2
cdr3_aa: CASSLTLSSNTGELFF
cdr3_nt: TGTGCCAGCAGTTTAACTCTTTCCTCGAACACCGGGGAGCTGTTTTTT

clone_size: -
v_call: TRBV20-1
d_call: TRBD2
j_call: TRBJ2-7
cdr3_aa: CSARSPQLALDHEQYF
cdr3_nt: TGCAGTGCTAGATCCCCCCAACTAGCGTTGGACCACGAGCAGTACTTC

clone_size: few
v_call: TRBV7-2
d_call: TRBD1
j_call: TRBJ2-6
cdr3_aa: CASKPGQDLSGANVLTF
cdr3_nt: TGTGCCAGCAAACCGGGACAGGACCTCTCTGGGGCCAACGTCCTGACTTTC

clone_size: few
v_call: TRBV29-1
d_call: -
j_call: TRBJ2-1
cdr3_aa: CSVPPGSSYNEQFF
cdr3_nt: TGCAGCGTCCCTCCAGGGAGCTCCTACAATGAGCAGTTCTTC

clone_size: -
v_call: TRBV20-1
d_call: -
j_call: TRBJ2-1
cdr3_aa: CSAREGGTSYNEQFF
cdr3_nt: TGCAGTGCTAGAGAGGGCGGAACCTCCTACAATGAGCAGTTCTTC

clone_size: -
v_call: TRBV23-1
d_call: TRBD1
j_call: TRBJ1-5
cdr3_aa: CASSLNGTGCQPQHF
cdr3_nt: TGCGCCAGCAGTCTCAACGGGACAGGGTGTCAGCCCCAGCATTTT

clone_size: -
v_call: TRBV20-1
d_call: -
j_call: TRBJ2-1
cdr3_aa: CSASAGNNEQFF
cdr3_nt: TGCAGTGCTAGTGCAGGAAACAATGAGCAGTTCTTC